The 14 T cell receptor beta chains below come from one sample, sequenced in a study of response to subunit inactivated influenza vaccine. Using its own MiXCR run on the RT-PCR reads, TCRdb lists one record per CDR3 protein. The table includes 430,000 or so distinct CDR3 sequences, 10% to 11% detected once. Material: PBMCs from blood, obtained about 40 days after vaccination. These receptors all come from a man between 50 and 59 years old who received an inactivated influenza vaccine.

The chain links TRBV6-1 to TRBJ2-7; D is ambiguous. Germline V CDR1 and CDR2: MNHNS, SASEGT. Deletions cut 6 bases from V and 2 bases from J, with 17 bases between. The CDR3 is 15 residues long. The CDR3 nucleotides read TGTGCCAGCAGCCCCGGGCAGGAGCACCCCTACGAGCAGTACTTC. Translating it yields CASSPGQEHPYEQYF.

Many counts were recorded for this clonotype. The chain employs TRBV20-1 and TRBJ2-7; 7 bases are shared with TRBD2. Germline V gene sequence: CDR1 DFQATT, CDR2 SNEGSKA (reference sequence). After removal of 7 bases from V and 4 bases from J, the junction contained 4 bases not matched to a gene. The CDR3 totals 11 residues. The CDR3 sequence is CSGLAEYEQYF. For the CDR3, the DNA is TGCAGTGGGCTAGCGGAATACGAGCAGTACTTC.

V is TRBV7-9 and J is TRBJ1-6; D unresolved. CDR3 length: 12 residues. Trimming took off 1 base at V and 14 bases at J, with 9 bases between the two ends. Germline lookup yields CDR1 SEHNR and CDR2 FQNEAQ (reference sequence). CDR3 protein: CASSLEGSALHF. The CDR3 DNA is TGTGCCAGCAGCTTAGAAGGATCGGCCCTCCACTTT.

This clonotype was found a few times. The rearrangement links TRBV28 to TRBJ2-7, with 8 bases lining up with TRBD2. This CDR3 is 14 amino acids long. The V segment lost 6 bases and the J segment 7 bases; nucleotides outside the gene matches: 11. The germline gives CDR1 MDHEN, CDR2 SYDVKM. The CDR3 DNA is TGTGCCAGCAGCGAGGTAGCGGGGTCTGAGGAGCAGTACTTC. Its translation is CASSEVAGSEEQYF. Using reference TRBV28 and TRBJ2-7 for the parts outside the CDR3, the full variable domain is DVKVTQSSRYLVKRTGEKVFLECVQDMDHENMFWYRQDPGLGLRLIYFSYDVKMKEKGDIPEGYSVSREKKERFSLILESASTNQTSMYLCASSEVAGSEEQYFGPGTRLTVT.

The rearrangement links TRBV11-2 to TRBJ2-1; 10 bases fit TRBD2. The CDR3 spans 21 residues. V trimming: 2 bases; J trimming: 4 bases; junction bases outside the gene matches: 20. The germline V gene has CDR1 SGHAT and CDR2 FQNNGV. For the CDR3, the DNA is TGTGCCAGCAGCTTACTTTCAGGTCGATTAGCGGGGGGATTTAAATACAATGAGCAGTTCTTC. The encoded protein is CASSLLSGRLAGGFKYNEQFF.

This clonotype was counted between two and nine times. This chain joins TRBV7-9 and TRBJ2-7; tentative D call: TRBD1 (5 bases). With 0 bases removed from V and 6 bases from J, the gap between germline ends came to 9 bases. From germline, CDR1 is SEHNR and CDR2 FQNEAQ (reference sequence). CDR3 length: 13 amino acids. The DNA of the CDR3 is TGTGCCAGCAGCTTAGCAGGGGCCTCCGAGCAGTACTTC. Protein product: CASSLAGASEQYF.

The J gene is TRBJ2-5, the V gene TRBV4-3; D not certain. Trimming cost V 1 base and J 2 bases, with 11 bases left between them. The CDR3 loop spans 15 amino acids. Germline CDR1 reads LGHNA; CDR2 reads YSLEER. CDR3 DNA: TGCGCCAGCAGCCAAGGAGCAGGTTTTCAAGAGACCCAGTACTTC. It yields the protein CASSQGAGFQETQYF.

V and J are TRBV4-2 and TRBJ1-6; 8 bases fit TRBD1. The CDR3 extends over 15 amino acids. CDR1 and CDR2 from the germline V gene are LGHNA and YNFKEQ. The ends lost 4 bases at V and 7 bases at J; junction bases unmatched: 6. The chain's CDR3 is CASSPFPGGNSPLHF. Here the CDR3 DNA reads TGTGCCAGCAGCCCTTTCCCAGGGGGCAATTCACCCCTCCACTTT.

V is TRBV7-2 and J is TRBJ2-7; TRBD1 matches 7 bases. The CDR3 extends over 17 amino acids. With V trimmed by 2 bases and J by 0 bases, 10 bases remained unmatched. Germline values: CDR1 SGHTA, CDR2 FQGNSA. CDR3 nucleotides: TGTGCCAGCAGCTTACTATCTTATGGGACAGCCTCCTACGAGCAGTACTTC. Its protein is CASSLLSYGTASYEQYF.

V is TRBV6-1 and J is TRBJ1-5; TRBD1 is a possible D gene (5 bases). The V gene lost 6 bases and the J gene lost 3 bases, with 12 bases spanning the gap. The CDR3 runs 14 residues. The V gene's germline CDR1 is MNHNS and CDR2 SASEGT. This CDR3 reads CASSTTGLNQPQHF. The CDR3 nucleotides are TGTGCCAGCAGCACAACAGGACTCAATCAGCCCCAGCATTTT.

This clonotype was counted a few times. J is TRBJ1-5 and V is TRBV7-2; D call uncertain. With 1 base removed from V and 2 bases from J, the gap between germline ends came to 9 bases. The CDR3 sequence is 15 residues long. Germline V CDR1 and CDR2: SGHTA, FQGNSA. The CDR3 DNA follows: TGTGCCAGCAGCTTAGGTGTCATCCGCAATCAGCCCCAGCATTTT. This codes for CASSLGVIRNQPQHF.

The CDR3 nucleotides read TGTGCCAGCAGTTCAACAGACAGGGGAAACACCATATATTTT. This sequence encodes CASSSTDRGNTIYF. The chain combines TRBV12-3 or TRBV12-4 with TRBJ1-3; tentative D call: TRBD1 (6 bases). V lost 4 bases and J 4 bases, leaving 11 bases between the germline ends. The CDR3 totals 14 residues.

This clonotype has a count of ten or more. The chain is built from TRBV25-1 and TRBJ2-7, with 7 bases identical to TRBD2. Germline V gives CDR1 MGHDK, CDR2 SYGVNS. Trimming removed 3 bases from V and 0 bases from J; junction bases left unmatched: 5. The CDR3 is 15 amino acids. The DNA of the CDR3 is TGTGCCAGCAGTGAGGGAGCGGGGATCTCCTACGAGCAGTACTTC. This sequence encodes CASSEGAGISYEQYF.

This clonotype was recorded a few times. This chain joins TRBV6-5 and TRBJ2-5; D is possibly TRBD1 (6 bases). The CDR3 length is 16 residues. V lost 6 bases and J lost 1, with 18 bases in between. Per germline, CDR1 MNHEY and CDR2 SVGAGI. CDR3 protein: CASRFLHGTSQETQYF. CDR3 coding DNA: TGTGCCAGCAGATTCCTCCACGGGACATCCCAAGAGACCCAGTACTTC.